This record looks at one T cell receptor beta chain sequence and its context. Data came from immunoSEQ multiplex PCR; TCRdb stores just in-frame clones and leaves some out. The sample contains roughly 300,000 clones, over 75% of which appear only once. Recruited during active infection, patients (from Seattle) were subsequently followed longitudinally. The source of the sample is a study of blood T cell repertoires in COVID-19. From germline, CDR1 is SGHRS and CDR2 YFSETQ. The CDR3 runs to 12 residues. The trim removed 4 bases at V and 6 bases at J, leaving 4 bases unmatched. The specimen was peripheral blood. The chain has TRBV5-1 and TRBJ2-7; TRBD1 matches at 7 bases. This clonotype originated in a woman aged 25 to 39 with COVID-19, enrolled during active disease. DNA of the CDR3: TGCGCCAGCAGCATGACAGGGACCGAGCAGTACTTC. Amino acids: CASSMTGTEQYF.